This TCR beta chain was sequenced during a study of blood T cell repertoires in COVID-19. Deletions cut 2 bases from V and 6 bases from J, with 10 bases between. The CDR3 covers 13 residues. Some clones are missing from TCRdb's copy, which holds only in-frame ones; the method was immunoSEQ multiplex PCR. The sample has about 170,000 clones, 70% to 90% seen once. Notes on this clone: The same CDR3 is also encoded by other DNA sequences in this sample.

The sequencing sample was made of PBMCs or T cells enriched from blood (not recorded which). The TCR originated in a woman aged 45-65 years who had recovered from COVID-19. The V gene is TRBV12-3 or TRBV12-4, the J gene TRBJ1-2; D is possibly TRBD1 (6 bases). As DNA, the CDR3 is TGTGCCAGCAGTTTAACAGGGACCGATGGCTACACCTTC. Amino acids: CASSLTGTDGYTF.